This T cell receptor beta chain was sequenced during a study of early T cells in non-severe SARS-CoV-2 infection (TCRdb year 2021). Context from the whole study: Because TCR sequencing relied on bulk RNA taken from unsorted whole blood, pairing of alpha and beta chains was not possible.

A case-control design nested within a healthcare worker cohort in London, UK, was used, with weekly nasopharyngeal swab PCR tests and blood sampling performed. Healthcare workers were recruited during the week of the UK lockdown, between 23 and 31 March 2020, and followed weekly for up to 16 weeks. Results the study describes overall, beyond this receptor: Matching against VDJdb was skewed toward anti-spike CD8 responses, likely underestimated virus-specific expansions, and missed private and CD4 specificities.

Library prep was done by 5' RACE. Sequenced using a NextSeq 500. In the TCR library protocol, unique molecular identifiers were attached to individual cDNA molecules to correct for PCR bias and sequencing error. Sequencing covered both TCR alpha and beta chains, and within each sample the abundances of alpha and beta sequences were tightly co-correlated. Regarding the original processing steps: V gene, J gene and CDR3 annotation of TCR sequences was performed with Decombinator V4. Expanded TCRs were defined as changing significantly between any two time points under a Poisson model with p below 0.0001. Abundances of TCRs were expressed as counts per million after normalisation to the total number of TCRs sequenced in each sample. VDJdb, accessed 1 November 2021, was searched for CMV, EBV and SARS-CoV-2 annotated TCRs, excluding TCRs annotated for multiple antigens. TCRdb applied fastp at Q25 and MiXCR to the public reads, then kept only in-frame beta chains. Rows matching on CDR3 protein sequence are summarized as one entry with the most common DNA and genes. The V and J calls and clone size come from TCRdb's table, not from the authors' own analysis. The sample profile shows roughly 110,000 distinct CDR3 sequences; 8.5% to 14% of them were found once. 6.5% to 8% of the sample is held by the ten biggest clonotypes.

This clonotype was detected ten times or more. The antigen this receptor binds is unknown. The input lacks base qualities; no much larger clone sits a single base away. Sequenced sample: whole blood. The clonotype comes from an adult who was a healthcare worker with PCR-confirmed SARS-CoV-2 infection or an uninfected control (not recorded which).

The CDR3 in this case is CASSTYSGELFF. In nucleotides, the sequence is TGTGCCAGCAGCACTTATTCCGGGGAGCTGTTTTTT. The rearranged segments are TRBV11-2 and TRBJ2-2; the D gene is not confidently resolved. Between the V and J ends, shortened by 5 bases and 6 bases respectively, the junction contains 7 bases. The CDR3 numbers 12 residues from cysteine through phenylalanine. The kept DNA is CDR3 alone, 36 bases in frame from the first base. CDR1 SGHAT and CDR2 FQNNGV were looked up in the germline V gene.